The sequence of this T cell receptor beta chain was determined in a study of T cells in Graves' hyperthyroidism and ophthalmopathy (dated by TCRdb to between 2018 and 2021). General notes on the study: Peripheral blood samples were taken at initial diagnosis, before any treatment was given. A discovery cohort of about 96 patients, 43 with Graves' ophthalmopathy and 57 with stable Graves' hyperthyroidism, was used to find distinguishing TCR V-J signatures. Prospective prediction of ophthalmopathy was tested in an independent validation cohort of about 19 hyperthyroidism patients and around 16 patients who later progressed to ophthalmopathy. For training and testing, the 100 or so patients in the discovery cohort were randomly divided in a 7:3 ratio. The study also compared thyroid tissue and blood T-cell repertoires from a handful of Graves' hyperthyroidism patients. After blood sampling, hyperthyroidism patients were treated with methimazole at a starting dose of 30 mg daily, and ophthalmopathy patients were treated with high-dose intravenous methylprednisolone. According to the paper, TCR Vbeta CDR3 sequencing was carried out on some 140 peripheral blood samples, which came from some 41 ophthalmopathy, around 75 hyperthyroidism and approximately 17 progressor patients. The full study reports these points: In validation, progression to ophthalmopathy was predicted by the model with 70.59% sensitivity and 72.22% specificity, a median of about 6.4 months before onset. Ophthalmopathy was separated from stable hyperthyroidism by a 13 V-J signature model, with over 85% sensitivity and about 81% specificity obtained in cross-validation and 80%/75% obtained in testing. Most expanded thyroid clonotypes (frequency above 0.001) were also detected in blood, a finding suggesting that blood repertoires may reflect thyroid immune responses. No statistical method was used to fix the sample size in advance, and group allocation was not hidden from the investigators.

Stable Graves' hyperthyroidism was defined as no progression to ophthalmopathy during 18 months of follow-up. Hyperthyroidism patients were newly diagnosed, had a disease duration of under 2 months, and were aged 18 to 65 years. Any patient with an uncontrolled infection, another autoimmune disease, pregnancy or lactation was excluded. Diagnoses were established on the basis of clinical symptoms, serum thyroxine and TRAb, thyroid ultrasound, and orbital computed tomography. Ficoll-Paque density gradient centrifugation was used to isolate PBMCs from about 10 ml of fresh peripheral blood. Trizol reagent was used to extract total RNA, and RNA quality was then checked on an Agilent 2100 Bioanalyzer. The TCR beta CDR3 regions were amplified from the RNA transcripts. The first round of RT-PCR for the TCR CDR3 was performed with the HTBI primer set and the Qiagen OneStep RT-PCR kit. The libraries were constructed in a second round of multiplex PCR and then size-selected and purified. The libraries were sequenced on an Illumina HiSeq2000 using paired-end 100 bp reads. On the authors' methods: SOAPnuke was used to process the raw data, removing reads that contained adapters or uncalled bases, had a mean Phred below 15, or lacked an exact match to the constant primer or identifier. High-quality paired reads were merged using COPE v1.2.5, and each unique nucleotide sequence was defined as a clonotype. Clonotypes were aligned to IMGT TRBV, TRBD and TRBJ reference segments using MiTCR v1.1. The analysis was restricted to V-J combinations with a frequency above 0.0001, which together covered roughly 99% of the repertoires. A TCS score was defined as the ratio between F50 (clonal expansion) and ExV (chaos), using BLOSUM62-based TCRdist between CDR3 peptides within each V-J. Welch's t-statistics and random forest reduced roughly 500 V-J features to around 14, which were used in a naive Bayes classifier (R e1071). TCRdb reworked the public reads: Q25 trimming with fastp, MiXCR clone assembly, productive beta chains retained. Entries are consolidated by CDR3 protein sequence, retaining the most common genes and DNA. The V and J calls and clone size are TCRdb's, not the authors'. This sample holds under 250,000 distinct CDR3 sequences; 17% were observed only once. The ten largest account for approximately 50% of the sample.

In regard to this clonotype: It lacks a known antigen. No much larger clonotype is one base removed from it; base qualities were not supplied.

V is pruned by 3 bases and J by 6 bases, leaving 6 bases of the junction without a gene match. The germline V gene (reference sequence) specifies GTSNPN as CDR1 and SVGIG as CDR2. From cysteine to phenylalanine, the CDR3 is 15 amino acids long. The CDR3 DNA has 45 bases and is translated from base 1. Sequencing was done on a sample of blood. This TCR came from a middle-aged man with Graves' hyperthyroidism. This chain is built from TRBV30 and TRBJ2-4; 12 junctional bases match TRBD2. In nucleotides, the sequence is TGTGCCTGGAGGAGGACTAGCGGGACGGGAAACATTCAGTACTTC. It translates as CAWRRTSGTGNIQYF.